Each of the 24 T cell receptor beta chains below was sequenced from the same sample in a study of shared clonotypes between healthy human individuals. Data came from immunoSEQ multiplex PCR; TCRdb stores just in-frame clones and leaves some out. The sample lists roughly 1,100,000 clones, about 75% occurring once. Sequencing was done on a sample of memory CD4+ T cells sorted from blood. The subset here: CD45RA-negative fraction. These receptors were taken from a man aged 18 to 30 in good health.

V gene TRBV5-4 combines with J gene TRBJ2-5; D might be TRBD1 (6 bases). Germline CDR1 is SGHNT and CDR2 is YYREEE (reference sequence). V was shortened by 0 bases and J by 2 bases, with 14 bases between the two germline ends. This CDR3 has 16 residues. As DNA, the CDR3 is TGTGCCAGCAGCTTGGGAACAGGGATGAGGCAAGAGACCCAGTACTTC. Translated, it gives CASSLGTGMRQETQYF. The variable domain in full, with the rest retrieved from reference TRBV5-4 and TRBJ2-5, is ETGVTQSPTHLIKTRGQQVTLRCSSQSGHNTVSWYQQALGQGPQFIFQYYREEENGRGNFPPRFSGLQFPNYSSELNVNALELDDSALYLCASSLGTGMRQETQYFGPGTRLLVL.

The CDR3 protein is CATSQAGNTIYF. Here the CDR3 DNA reads TGTGCCACCAGCCAGGCTGGAAACACCATATATTTT. The chain is built from TRBV15 and TRBJ1-3; D remains ambiguous. Trimming shortened V by 5 bases and J by 2 bases, and 4 bases separated the two germline ends. The CDR3 has 12 amino acids. Germline assignment: CDR1 LNHNV and CDR2 YYDKDF (reference sequence).

As regards this clone: The same CDR3 arises from other DNA sequences in this sample as well. The J gene is TRBJ1-3, the V gene TRBV7-2; D is uncertain. The CDR3 runs 14 residues. CDR1 and CDR2 from the germline V gene are SGHTA and FQGNSA. Trimming took 0 bases from V and 0 from J, leaving 3 bases between them. The CDR3 loop is CASSLAGSGNTIYF. The CDR3 DNA reads TGTGCCAGCAGCTTAGCAGGCTCTGGAAACACCATATATTTT.

This clone was seen a few times. The rearrangement uses TRBV4-2 and TRBJ1-6, with 7 bases aligning to TRBD1. CDR1 is LGHNA and CDR2 is YNFKEQ in the germline V gene. CDR3 length equals 17 residues. The ends lost 0 bases at V and 3 bases at J; junction bases unmatched: 5. CDR3 coding DNA: TGTGCCAGCAGCCAAGACGGCAGGGGGGGCTATAATTCACCCCTCCACTTT. Residues: CASSQDGRGGYNSPLHF.

This clone was counted only a few times. V is TRBV19 and J is TRBJ1-2, with D perhaps TRBD1 (5 bases). Trimming left V 5 bases short and J 5 bases short, with 18 bases between. CDR1 is LNHDA and CDR2 is SQIVND in the germline V gene (reference sequence). The CDR3 is made up of 15 amino acids. CDR3 sequence reads: CASSVRDLRRYGYTF. Here the CDR3 DNA reads TGTGCCAGTAGTGTTCGGGACCTCCGGAGGTATGGCTACACCTTC.

The chain combines TRBV9 with TRBJ1-6; TRBD1 matches at 11 bases. This CDR3 has 15 amino acids. CDR1 is SGDLS and CDR2 is YYNGEE in the germline V gene. The junction had 6 bases not matched to a gene; V was cut back by 6 bases and J by 7 bases. The CDR3 DNA reads TGTGCCAGCACCCGGACAGGGGGCTTAAATTCACCCCTCCACTTT. It specifies CASTRTGGLNSPLHF.

The genes are TRBV9 and TRBJ2-1, with TRBD2 matching over 11 bases. Per the germline V gene, CDR1 is SGDLS and CDR2 is YYNGEE. The V and J ends lost 0 bases and 6 bases, in that order; junction bases with no gene match: 8. The CDR3 extends over 17 amino acids. The chain's CDR3 is CASSVAPLAGGSNEQFF. The CDR3 nucleotides read TGTGCCAGCAGCGTAGCCCCCTTAGCGGGAGGGAGCAATGAGCAGTTCTTC.

This chain connects TRBV5-5 to TRBJ1-1; D not resolved. Germline lookup yields CDR1 SGHKS and CDR2 YYEKEE (reference sequence). V lost 4 bases to trimming and J lost 7 bases, with 11 bases between them. The CDR3 is 12 residues long. CDR3 amino acids: CASSRWANEAFF. CDR3 DNA sequence: TGTGCCAGCAGCCGATGGGCTAATGAAGCTTTCTTT.

The V call is TRBV29-1, the J call TRBJ2-5; 10 bases are shared with TRBD1. The length of the CDR3 is 13 residues. With 6 bases clipped from V and 5 bases from J, the junction kept 6 bases outside the gene matches. The V gene's germline CDR1 is SQVTM and CDR2 ANQGSEA. CDR3 sequence reads: CSVRQGARETQYF. The CDR3 bases are TGCAGCGTACGACAGGGGGCTCGGGAGACCCAGTACTTC.

This clone turned up a few times. The chain links TRBV11-3 to TRBJ2-1; 13 bases line up with TRBD2. J lost 5 bases, V lost 5 bases, and 6 bases had no gene match. CDR1 is SGHNT, CDR2 YENEEA, per germline. The CDR3 is made up of 16 amino acids. In nucleotides, the CDR3 is TGTGCCAGCAGCCCAGGGACTAGCGGGGCTCACAATGAGCAGTTCTTC. Its protein product is CASSPGTSGAHNEQFF.

The chain recombines TRBV6-1 with TRBJ1-5; TRBD1 matches at 10 bases. From germline, CDR1 is MNHNS and CDR2 SASEGT. The CDR3 extends over 17 amino acids. The V gene end was trimmed by 4 bases and the J gene end by 2 bases; junction bases not matched to a gene: 8. CDR3 DNA: TGTGCCAGCAGTGGGGACAGGGGAGGTGTGGGCAATCAGCCCCAGCATTTT. Protein product: CASSGDRGGVGNQPQHF.

This clone was seen ten or more times. The chain employs TRBV5-5 and TRBJ1-2, with no clear D. The CDR3 totals 15 residues. CDR1 is SGHKS, CDR2 YYEKEE, per germline (reference sequence). Deletions cut 0 bases from V and 2 bases from J, with 11 bases between. This CDR3 reads CASSLGGIVNYGYTF. The CDR3 DNA follows: TGTGCCAGCAGCTTGGGAGGGATCGTAAACTATGGCTACACCTTC.

The gene calls are TRBV4-1 and TRBJ2-3, with 10 bases that match TRBD2. Germline V gene sequence: CDR1 MGHRA, CDR2 YSYEKL. The CDR3 length is 15 residues. Trimming at V came to 2 bases and at J to 8 bases, leaving 7 bases not matched to a gene. The CDR3 region has the DNA TGCGCCAGCAGCCAACTAGCGGGAGCACTTGGTACGCAGTATTTT. Its protein product is CASSQLAGALGTQYF.

The rearrangement uses TRBV7-8 and TRBJ2-1; 7 positions match TRBD2. CDR3 size: 14 residues. V was clipped by 4 bases and J by 8 bases; unmatched bases: 8. Per the germline V gene, CDR1 is SGHVS and CDR2 is FQNEAQ. CDR3 residues: CASSSSSGGDEQFF. CDR3 nucleotides: TGTGCCAGCAGCTCCTCTAGCGGTGGAGATGAGCAGTTCTTC.

The rearrangement links TRBV6-1 to TRBJ1-2, with TRBD1 identical over 9 bases. Germline CDR1 is MNHNS and CDR2 is SASEGT. The CDR3 covers 15 residues. Losses at the gene ends were 1 base for V and 8 bases for J; bases not matched to a gene: 8. CDR3 region: CASSEDDRGIKGYTF. The CDR3 nucleotides are TGTGCCAGCAGTGAAGACGACAGGGGGATTAAAGGCTACACCTTC.

Remarks on this clone: The sample carries other DNA sequences with the same CDR3. The V call is TRBV18, the J call TRBJ1-5; D unresolved. Germline-derived CDR1 and CDR2 are KGHSH and LQKENI. V was trimmed by 3 bases and J by 4 bases, leaving 4 bases between them. CDR3 length equals 12 residues. The CDR3: CASSPRNQPQHF. In nucleotides, the CDR3 is TGTGCCAGCTCACCGAGGAATCAGCCCCAGCATTTT.

The CDR3 loop is CASSGPGGSNQPQHF. CDR3 DNA: TGTGCCAGCTCGGGACCAGGGGGCAGCAATCAGCCCCAGCATTTT. The chain combines TRBV18 with TRBJ1-5; 8 nucleotides align to TRBD1. Per germline, CDR1 KGHSH and CDR2 LQKENI. The junction had 5 bases not matched to a gene; V was cut back by 6 bases and J by 1 base. The CDR3 runs to 15 residues.

The V and J genes are TRBV5-1 and TRBJ2-6, with D perhaps matching TRBD2 (7 bases). The CDR3 is made up of 17 amino acids. Trimming removed 5 bases from V and 0 bases from J, with 15 bases in between. Germline-derived CDR1 and CDR2 are SGHRS and YFSETQ. CDR3 in amino acids: CASRGGASLSGANVLTF. CDR3 nucleotide sequence: TGCGCCAGCAGAGGGGGGGCATCCCTCTCTGGGGCCAACGTCCTGACTTTC.

The chain joins TRBV5-1 to TRBJ2-7; TRBD2 aligns across 13 bases. With V trimmed by 0 bases and J by 4 bases, 4 bases remained unmatched. The CDR3 has 16 amino acids. Germline assignment: CDR1 SGHRS and CDR2 YFSETQ. CDR3 loop: CASSLELAGGPYEQYF. CDR3 nucleotide sequence: TGCGCCAGCAGCTTGGAACTAGCGGGAGGGCCATACGAGCAGTACTTC. Together with reference TRBV5-1 and TRBJ2-7, the CDR3 gives the full variable domain: KAGVTQTPRYLIKTRGQQVTLSCSPISGHRSVSWYQQTPGQGLQFLFEYFSETQRNKGNFPGRFSGRQFSNSRSEMNVSTLELGDSALYLCASSLELAGGPYEQYFGPGTRLTVT.

The chain has TRBV18 and TRBJ2-3; 10 bases match TRBD2. Trimming took 3 bases from V and 5 from J; bases not matched to a gene: 8. The length of the CDR3 is 16 residues. Germline V gives CDR1 KGHSH, CDR2 LQKENI. CDR3 protein: CASSPMLAGEKDTQYF. The CDR3 bases are TGTGCCAGCTCACCGATGCTAGCGGGAGAGAAAGATACGCAGTATTTT.

This chain links TRBV5-4 with TRBJ2-3; the match to TRBD2 covers 7 bases. The CDR3 covers 15 residues. The J segment lost 6 bases and the V segment lost 3 bases, leaving 10 bases of the junction unmatched. In germline, CDR1 is SGHNT, CDR2 YYREEE (reference sequence). The CDR3 nucleotides read TGTGCCAGCAGCTCGGGGGGAACCCACCAGGATACGCAGTATTTT. Translation gives CASSSGGTHQDTQYF.

The CDR3 sequence is CASSPLGGAGYTF. In nucleotides, the CDR3 is TGTGCCAGCTCACCATTAGGGGGCGCGGGCTACACCTTC. The chain uses TRBV18 and TRBJ1-2; 7 positions agree with TRBD1. The CDR3 length is 13 residues. Germline V CDR1 and CDR2: KGHSH, LQKENI. J lost 8 bases, V lost 2 bases, and 5 bases had no gene match.

V is TRBV2 and J is TRBJ2-7; 7 bases fit TRBD2. CDR1 and CDR2 from the germline V gene are SNHLY and FYNNEI. The CDR3 is 15 amino acids. The V gene end was trimmed by 6 bases and the J gene end by 2 bases; junction bases not matched to a gene: 10. The CDR3 spells CASRGGVLRTYEQYF. The CDR3 region has the DNA TGTGCCAGCAGGGGGGGGGTATTACGAACCTACGAGCAGTACTTC. Full variable domain (outside the CDR3, taken from reference TRBV2 and TRBJ2-7): EPEVTQTPSHQVTQMGQEVILRCVPISNHLYFYWYRQILGQKVEFLVSFYNNEISEKSEIFDDQFSVERPDGSNFTLKIRSTKLEDSAMYFCASRGGVLRTYEQYFGPGTRLTVT.

This chain connects TRBV10-3 to TRBJ2-6; either TRBD1 or TRBD2 may fit D (5 bases each). Germline V gene lookup returns CDR1 ENHRY and CDR2 SYGVKD. V was shortened by 5 bases and J by 0 bases, with 14 bases between the two germline ends. The CDR3 consists of 17 residues. CDR3 region: CAISSRGDLSGANVLTF. CDR3 DNA sequence: TGTGCCATCAGTTCCCGGGGCGACCTCTCTGGGGCCAACGTCCTGACTTTC.